This T cell receptor (beta chain) was documented in a study of blood T cell repertoires in COVID-19. TCRdb's copy holds only in-frame clones and misses some; the assay was immunoSEQ multiplex PCR. Of 150,000 to 200,000 clones listed, around 82% are singletons. Trimming took 5 bases from V and 7 from J; bases not matched to a gene: 7. CDR3 length: 13 residues. Germline lookup yields CDR1 SGHTA and CDR2 FQGNSA. The TCR originated in an elderly woman with acute or convalescent COVID-19. The sequenced material came from peripheral blood. J is TRBJ1-2 and V is TRBV7-2, with 7 bases matching TRBD1. The CDR3 DNA follows: TGTGCCAGCAGCGAAGGGACAGTGGGTGGCTACACCTTC. This encodes CASSEGTVGGYTF.